One and the same sample provided the 14 T cell receptor beta chains below, sequenced in a study of tissue T cells after allogeneic stem cell transplantation. The data were produced by immunoSEQ multiplex PCR, yet TCRdb's version contains in-frame clones alone and is incomplete. Here the sample spans 25,000 to 35,000 clones, about 85% being singletons. Sequences were derived from blood, sampled before transplantation. These receptors came from a woman aged 18 to 55 who later had graft-versus-host disease after an allogeneic stem cell transplant.

V gene TRBV5-1 combines with J gene TRBJ2-6; a possible D gene is TRBD1 (6 bases). The CDR3 is 16 amino acids. V lost 3 bases, J lost 0 bases, and 10 bases lay in between. Germline V gene sequence: CDR1 SGHRS, CDR2 YFSETQ. CDR3 amino acids: CASSWDKSSGANVLTF. The CDR3 region has the DNA TGCGCCAGCAGCTGGGACAAAAGCTCTGGGGCCAACGTCCTGACTTTC. Together with reference TRBV5-1 and TRBJ2-6, the CDR3 gives the full variable domain: KAGVTQTPRYLIKTRGQQVTLSCSPISGHRSVSWYQQTPGQGLQFLFEYFSETQRNKGNFPGRFSGRQFSNSRSEMNVSTLELGDSALYLCASSWDKSSGANVLTFGAGSRLTVL.

J is TRBJ2-5 and V is TRBV5-4; no reliable D call. Trimming cost V 4 bases and J 2 bases, with 12 bases left between them. The CDR3 is 14 amino acids. CDR1 SGHNT and CDR2 YYREEE come from the germline V gene (reference sequence). The CDR3 reads CASSLARQQETQYF. The DNA of the CDR3 is TGTGCCAGCAGCCTGGCGAGGCAGCAAGAGACCCAGTACTTC. The variable domain in full, completed from reference TRBV5-4 and TRBJ2-5, reads ETGVTQSPTHLIKTRGQQVTLRCSSQSGHNTVSWYQQALGQGPQFIFQYYREEENGRGNFPPRFSGLQFPNYSSELNVNALELDDSALYLCASSLARQQETQYFGPGTRLLVL.

This rearrangement joins TRBV6-2 or TRBV6-3 to TRBJ1-1; tentatively, D is TRBD1 (5 bases). The CDR3 is 12 amino acids. CDR1 and CDR2 (germline): MNHEY, SVGEGT. The V end was cut by 6 bases, the J end by 8 bases, with 13 bases between. CDR3 DNA: TGTGCCAGCAGCGCCGACAGACTCGAAGCTTTCTTT. Its translation: CASSADRLEAFF.

V and J are TRBV28 and TRBJ1-5; a possible D gene is TRBD1 (5 bases). Per germline, CDR1 MDHEN and CDR2 SYDVKM. This CDR3 comprises 15 residues. With 4 bases removed from V and 4 bases from J, the gap between germline ends came to 14 bases. The CDR3 sequence: CASSSGGADNQPQHF. CDR3 sequence (DNA): TGTGCCAGCAGTTCGGGAGGGGCAGATAATCAGCCCCAGCATTTT. Full variable domain (outside the CDR3, taken from reference TRBV28 and TRBJ1-5): DVKVTQSSRYLVKRTGEKVFLECVQDMDHENMFWYRQDPGLGLRLIYFSYDVKMKEKGDIPEGYSVSREKKERFSLILESASTNQTSMYLCASSSGGADNQPQHFGDGTRLSIL.

The rearrangement uses TRBV11-2 and TRBJ1-6; no definite D call. The CDR3 contains 15 residues. V was trimmed by 0 bases and J by 9 bases, leaving 12 bases between them. Germline CDR1 is SGHAT and CDR2 is FQNNGV. The CDR3 DNA follows: TGTGCCAGCAGCTTAGAACATATGGGCCCTTCACCCCTCCACTTT. Encoded protein: CASSLEHMGPSPLHF.

The chain couples TRBV25-1 to TRBJ2-6; D gene unclear. V shed 6 bases and J shed 0 bases, with 12 bases lying between them. CDR1 MGHDK and CDR2 SYGVNS come from the germline V gene. The CDR3 extends over 16 amino acids. CDR3 protein: CASSLGSSSGANVLTF. In nucleotides, the CDR3 is TGTGCCAGCAGCCTAGGGTCCAGCTCTGGGGCCAACGTCCTGACTTTC. Together with reference TRBV25-1 and TRBJ2-6, the CDR3 gives the full variable domain: EADIYQTPRYLVIGTGKKITLECSQTMGHDKMYWYQQDPGMELHLIHYSYGVNSTEKGDLSSESTVSRIRTEHFPLTLESARPSHTSQYLCASSLGSSSGANVLTFGAGSRLTVL.

The CDR3 DNA is TGTGCCAGCAGTTACTCAAGGACAACACATGGCTACACCTTC. The encoded protein is CASSYSRTTHGYTF. The chain recombines TRBV6-5 with TRBJ1-2; TRBD1 is a possible D gene (5 bases). The CDR3 runs to 14 residues. CDR1 is MNHEY, CDR2 SVGAGI, per germline. V was shortened by 0 bases and J by 6 bases, with 11 bases between the two germline ends.

V gene TRBV30 combines with J gene TRBJ2-1; no definite D call. CDR1 GTSNPN and CDR2 SVGIG come from the germline V gene (reference sequence). Trimming removed 2 bases from V and 5 bases from J, with 16 bases in between. This CDR3 contains 15 residues. The CDR3 here is CAWSPIVDPDNEQFF. CDR3 bases: TGTGCCTGGAGTCCGATCGTCGATCCAGACAATGAGCAGTTCTTC.

This clone was found once. The rearrangement uses TRBV19 and TRBJ1-1; D is ambiguous. V lost 3 bases, J lost 7 bases, and 6 bases lay in between. The CDR3 has 11 residues. Germline loops: CDR1 LNHDA, CDR2 SQIVND (reference sequence). The chain's CDR3 is CASSMSIEAFF. The CDR3, as DNA: TGTGCCAGTAGTATGTCGATTGAAGCTTTCTTT.

The CDR3: CASSNRDRGYSPLHF. The CDR3 DNA sequence: TGCGCCAGCAGCAACCGGGACAGGGGGTATTCACCCCTCCACTTT. This chain connects TRBV5-1 to TRBJ1-6; TRBD1 matches at 11 bases. This CDR3 is built from 15 residues. Germline V gene lookup returns CDR1 SGHRS and CDR2 YFSETQ. V was pared by 4 bases and J by 8 bases, with 5 bases of the junction left unmatched.

This clone was seen only once. The CDR3 DNA reads as TGTGCCAGCAGCTTAAGGATAGGTATGAGAGACCAAGAGACCCAGTACTTC. It yields the protein CASSLRIGMRDQETQYF. The chain carries TRBV7-2 and TRBJ2-5; D gene unclear. Germline values: CDR1 SGHTA, CDR2 FQGNSA. The CDR3 covers 17 residues. Trimming shortened V by 2 bases and J by 0 bases, and 16 bases separated the two germline ends.

V is TRBV27 and J is TRBJ2-1, with 9 bases identical to TRBD2. CDR1 and CDR2 (germline): MNHEY, SMNVEV (reference sequence). The J segment lost 9 bases and the V segment lost 0 bases, leaving 12 bases of the junction unmatched. There are 17 residues in the CDR3. Written as DNA, the CDR3 is TGTGCCAGCAGTTTATCGGGCGGGAGGGGTACCCTCGGTGAGCAGTTCTTC. Its translation: CASSLSGGRGTLGEQFF.

The rearrangement joins TRBV11-2 to TRBJ2-7, with D maybe TRBD1 (5 bases). The CDR3 contains 13 residues. V was cut by 1 base and J by 2 bases, with 6 bases left in between. The germline V gene encodes CDR1 SGHAT and CDR2 FQNNGV. The CDR3 loop reads CASSLGQPYEQYF. CDR3 DNA: TGTGCCAGCAGCTTAGGACAGCCCTACGAGCAGTACTTC.

This clone was detected a few times. The chain combines TRBV4-1 with TRBJ2-2; D may be TRBD1 or TRBD2 (6 bases each). Trimming stripped 4 bases from V and 5 bases from J, with 11 bases between. In germline, CDR1 is MGHRA, CDR2 YSYEKL. This CDR3 is built from 14 residues. CDR3 DNA sequence: TGCGCCAGCAGCCTCCGGGGGCAGACCGGGGAGCTGTTTTTT. It specifies CASSLRGQTGELFF.